This is a list of T cell receptor beta chains from one sample in a study of beta chain features in type 1 diabetes. Repertoires were generated with immunoSEQ multiplex PCR, while TCRdb's copy carries only in-frame clones and drops some. The data show some 17,000 clones, around 70% seen once. The sample comprised stem cell memory CD4+ T cells from blood. The source of these receptors is a man aged 25-45 years with type 1 diabetes. The CDR3 runs from the conserved cysteine through the conserved F or W. Fields, in order: V gene, D gene, J gene, clone size, CDR3 protein, CDR3 DNA. D genes are given only for firm matches. Part of the rows lack a size; the others show once, few, many or a class for expanded clones.

V gene: TRBV10-3; D gene: NA; J gene: TRBJ1-1; clone size: NA; CDR3 protein: CAISDYLKNTEAFF; CDR3 DNA: TGTGCCATCAGTGATTACCTAAAGAACACTGAAGCTTTCTTT
V gene: TRBV7-9; D gene: TRBD1; J gene: TRBJ2-1; clone size: once; CDR3 protein: CASSRQGTLDKQFF; CDR3 DNA: TGTGCCAGCAGCAGACAGGGGACTCTCGATAAGCAGTTCTTC
V gene: TRBV28; D gene: NA; J gene: TRBJ2-3; clone size: once; CDR3 protein: CASSLFIGGDTQYF; CDR3 DNA: TGTGCCAGCAGCTTATTCATAGGAGGGGATACGCAGTATTTT
V gene: TRBV27; D gene: NA; J gene: TRBJ1-6; clone size: NA; CDR3 protein: CASSPRGGEYNSPLHF; CDR3 DNA: TGTGCCAGCAGTCCTAGGGGGGGCGAGTATAATTCACCCCTCCACTTT
V gene: TRBV10-3; D gene: TRBD1; J gene: TRBJ2-7; clone size: few; CDR3 protein: CAISESPGTGSIEGSYEQYF; CDR3 DNA: TGTGCCATCAGTGAGTCGCCCGGGACAGGGTCTATCGAAGGGAGCTACGAGCAGTACTTC
V gene: TRBV28; D gene: NA; J gene: TRBJ2-1; clone size: once; CDR3 protein: CASSPGRGPNNEQFF; CDR3 DNA: TGTGCCAGCAGTCCCGGGAGGGGGCCCAACAATGAGCAGTTCTTC
V gene: TRBV5-1; D gene: NA; J gene: TRBJ2-3; clone size: NA; CDR3 protein: CASSFGGGDTQYF; CDR3 DNA: TGCGCCAGCAGCTTTGGGGGAGGAGATACGCAGTATTTT
V gene: TRBV11-2; D gene: NA; J gene: TRBJ1-2; clone size: NA; CDR3 protein: CASSLQGHNYGYTF; CDR3 DNA: TGTGCCAGCAGCTTACAGGGGCACAACTATGGCTACACCTTC
V gene: TRBV7-2; D gene: TRBD1; J gene: TRBJ2-7; clone size: NA; CDR3 protein: CASRLGTGSIGSYYEQYF; CDR3 DNA: TGTGCCAGCAGGTTAGGGACAGGGTCGATCGGGTCCTACTACGAGCAGTACTTC
V gene: TRBV5-6; D gene: NA; J gene: TRBJ1-5; clone size: NA; CDR3 protein: CASSSFGQPQHF; CDR3 DNA: TGTGCCAGCAGCTCCTTCGGGCAGCCCCAGCATTTT
V gene: TRBV4-1; D gene: TRBD2; J gene: TRBJ2-1; clone size: NA; CDR3 protein: CASSPRVAGAVSYNEQFF; CDR3 DNA: TGCGCCAGCAGCCCAAGAGTAGCGGGGGCTGTCTCCTACAATGAGCAGTTCTTC
V gene: TRBV7-9; D gene: TRBD1; J gene: TRBJ2-5; clone size: NA; CDR3 protein: CASSPGTEIKETQYF; CDR3 DNA: TGTGCCAGCAGTCCCGGGACAGAGATTAAAGAGACCCAGTACTTC
V gene: TRBV5-1; D gene: TRBD2; J gene: TRBJ2-3; clone size: NA; CDR3 protein: CASSYRPGLAADTQYF; CDR3 DNA: TGCGCCAGCAGCTATAGACCGGGACTAGCGGCAGATACGCAGTATTTT
V gene: TRBV28; D gene: NA; J gene: TRBJ2-7; clone size: few; CDR3 protein: CASSPPGGAAYF; CDR3 DNA: TGTGCCAGCAGTCCCCCCGGAGGGGCAGCATACTTC
V gene: TRBV6-6; D gene: NA; J gene: TRBJ2-6; clone size: few; CDR3 protein: CASSYTGGANVLTF; CDR3 DNA: TGTGCCAGCAGTTACACGGGTGGGGCCAACGTCCTGACTTTC
V gene: TRBV25-1; D gene: TRBD1; J gene: TRBJ2-2; clone size: NA; CDR3 protein: CASSGHRGNTGELFF; CDR3 DNA: TGTGCCAGCAGTGGTCACAGGGGTAACACCGGGGAGCTGTTTTTT
V gene: TRBV7-3; D gene: NA; J gene: TRBJ2-1; clone size: few; CDR3 protein: CASSSPRGDNEQFF; CDR3 DNA: TGTGCCAGCAGCTCACCCCGCGGGGACAATGAGCAGTTCTTC
V gene: TRBV7-8; D gene: TRBD1; J gene: TRBJ2-1; clone size: NA; CDR3 protein: CASSKIPDRTYNEQFF; CDR3 DNA: TGTGCCAGCAGCAAGATTCCGGACAGGACCTACAATGAGCAGTTCTTC
V gene: TRBV7-9; D gene: NA; J gene: TRBJ2-7; clone size: NA; CDR3 protein: CASSPEVRAYEQYF; CDR3 DNA: TGTGCCAGCAGCCCAGAGGTCAGAGCCTACGAGCAGTACTTC
V gene: TRBV2; D gene: NA; J gene: TRBJ1-1; clone size: NA; CDR3 protein: CASSLGATTEAFF; CDR3 DNA: TGTGCCAGCAGCCTGGGGGCGACCACTGAAGCTTTCTTT
V gene: TRBV19; D gene: TRBD1; J gene: TRBJ1-1; clone size: NA; CDR3 protein: CASSVTGLNTEAFF; CDR3 DNA: TGTGCCAGTAGTGTGACAGGGCTGAACACTGAAGCTTTCTTT
V gene: TRBV11-2; D gene: TRBD2; J gene: TRBJ2-1; clone size: NA; CDR3 protein: CASSSLAGVGNEQFF; CDR3 DNA: TGTGCCAGCAGCTCACTAGCGGGGGTAGGGAATGAGCAGTTCTTC
V gene: TRBV7-9; D gene: TRBD1; J gene: TRBJ1-2; clone size: few; CDR3 protein: CASSLRQGTHGYTF; CDR3 DNA: TGTGCCAGCAGCCTTCGACAGGGAACCCATGGCTACACCTTC
V gene: TRBV7-9; D gene: TRBD1; J gene: TRBJ2-1; clone size: NA; CDR3 protein: CASSRDRSSSSYNEQFF; CDR3 DNA: TGTGCCAGCAGCCGGGACAGGTCAAGTAGCTCCTACAATGAGCAGTTCTTC
V gene: TRBV11-2; D gene: TRBD1; J gene: TRBJ2-7; clone size: NA; CDR3 protein: CASSLAGQGPLSRYEQYF; CDR3 DNA: TGTGCCAGCAGCTTAGCGGGACAGGGACCACTCTCAAGGTACGAGCAGTACTTC
V gene: TRBV9; D gene: NA; J gene: TRBJ1-4; clone size: once; CDR3 protein: CASSPRQGREKLFF; CDR3 DNA: TGTGCCAGCAGCCCCCGGCAGGGCCGGGAAAAACTGTTTTTT
V gene: TRBV10-3; D gene: NA; J gene: TRBJ2-5; clone size: NA; CDR3 protein: CAISTGRGLQETQYF; CDR3 DNA: TGTGCCATCAGTACGGGGCGGGGTCTCCAAGAGACCCAGTACTTC
V gene: TRBV19; D gene: NA; J gene: TRBJ2-7; clone size: once; CDR3 protein: CASSPLDTPYEQYF; CDR3 DNA: TGTGCCAGTAGTCCTCTGGACACCCCCTACGAGCAGTACTTC
V gene: TRBV7-9; D gene: TRBD1; J gene: TRBJ2-7; clone size: NA; CDR3 protein: CASSFGTGTYEQYF; CDR3 DNA: TGTGCCAGCAGCTTTGGGACAGGAACCTACGAGCAGTACTTC
V gene: TRBV4-3; D gene: NA; J gene: TRBJ1-2; clone size: NA; CDR3 protein: CASSQELSRGGYTF; CDR3 DNA: TGCGCCAGCAGCCAAGAGCTGTCCAGGGGCGGCTACACCTTC
V gene: TRBV6-6; D gene: NA; J gene: TRBJ1-1; clone size: NA; CDR3 protein: CASSWTENTEAFF; CDR3 DNA: TGTGCCAGCAGTTGGACAGAGAACACTGAAGCTTTCTTT
V gene: TRBV16; D gene: NA; J gene: TRBJ1-1; clone size: NA; CDR3 protein: CASSQSFRLVTEAFF; CDR3 DNA: TGTGCCAGCAGCCAATCGTTCAGGCTGGTCACTGAAGCTTTCTTT
V gene: TRBV4-1; D gene: NA; J gene: TRBJ2-2; clone size: once; CDR3 protein: CASSALTTVLIKEEELFF; CDR3 DNA: TGCGCCAGCAGCGCCCTCACGACCGTACTCATAAAGGAGGAGGAGCTGTTTTTT
V gene: TRBV2; D gene: NA; J gene: TRBJ1-1; clone size: few; CDR3 protein: CASSGSGVTEAFF; CDR3 DNA: TGTGCCAGCAGTGGGTCCGGGGTCACTGAAGCTTTCTTT
V gene: TRBV10-3; D gene: NA; J gene: TRBJ1-4; clone size: NA; CDR3 protein: CAARQDNEKLFF; CDR3 DNA: TGTGCCGCCCGCCAGGATAACGAAAAACTGTTTTTT
V gene: TRBV4-3; D gene: NA; J gene: TRBJ2-1; clone size: NA; CDR3 protein: CASSLERVSYNEQFF; CDR3 DNA: TGCGCCAGCAGCCTCGAGCGTGTCTCCTACAATGAGCAGTTCTTC
V gene: TRBV6-5; D gene: NA; J gene: TRBJ2-3; clone size: few; CDR3 protein: CASSASTDTQYF; CDR3 DNA: TGTGCCAGCAGTGCGAGCACAGATACGCAGTATTTT
V gene: TRBV6-5; D gene: NA; J gene: TRBJ2-3; clone size: NA; CDR3 protein: CASRFGGISTDTQYF; CDR3 DNA: TGTGCCAGCCGGTTCGGCGGCATCAGCACAGATACGCAGTATTTT
V gene: TRBV9; D gene: NA; J gene: TRBJ1-1; clone size: NA; CDR3 protein: CASSVQVDTEAFF; CDR3 DNA: TGTGCCAGCAGCGTACAGGTGGACACTGAAGCTTTCTTT
V gene: TRBV5-6; D gene: TRBD1; J gene: TRBJ1-2; clone size: NA; CDR3 protein: CASSRRQGEGYGYTF; CDR3 DNA: TGTGCCAGCAGCCGGCGACAGGGGGAGGGCTATGGCTACACCTTC
V gene: TRBV7-9; D gene: TRBD1; J gene: TRBJ2-1; clone size: NA; CDR3 protein: CASRSGQVNNEQFF; CDR3 DNA: TGTGCCAGCCGCTCGGGACAGGTTAACAATGAGCAGTTCTTC
V gene: TRBV19; D gene: TRBD1; J gene: TRBJ1-4; clone size: NA; CDR3 protein: CASNRGRRQGNEKLFF; CDR3 DNA: TGTGCCAGTAACAGGGGACGGCGGCAGGGTAATGAAAAACTGTTTTTT
V gene: TRBV7-9; D gene: TRBD2; J gene: TRBJ2-1; clone size: NA; CDR3 protein: CASSPPIRLAGGIYNEQFF; CDR3 DNA: TGTGCCAGCAGCCCGCCCATCAGACTAGCGGGGGGGATATACAATGAGCAGTTCTTC
V gene: TRBV5-7; D gene: NA; J gene: TRBJ2-2; clone size: NA; CDR3 protein: CASSFGGTQNTGELFF; CDR3 DNA: TGTGCCAGCAGCTTTGGCGGGACTCAGAACACCGGGGAGCTGTTTTTT
V gene: TRBV20-1; D gene: NA; J gene: TRBJ2-7; clone size: NA; CDR3 protein: CSVGAYYEQYF; CDR3 DNA: TGCAGTGTGGGCGCCTACTACGAGCAGTACTTC
V gene: TRBV5-6; D gene: TRBD2; J gene: TRBJ2-5; clone size: NA; CDR3 protein: CASRAISGGPQYF; CDR3 DNA: TGTGCCAGCAGGGCTATTAGCGGGGGGCCTCAGTACTTC
V gene: TRBV5-6; D gene: TRBD1; J gene: TRBJ2-1; clone size: NA; CDR3 protein: CASSLMGTVSYNEQFF; CDR3 DNA: TGTGCCAGCAGCTTGATGGGGACAGTCTCCTACAATGAGCAGTTCTTC
V gene: TRBV7-2; D gene: NA; J gene: TRBJ1-2; clone size: once; CDR3 protein: CASSLERGRGRFFF; CDR3 DNA: TGTGCCAGCAGCTTAGAACGGGGGAGGGGTCGTTTTTTCTTC
V gene: TRBV7-9; D gene: TRBD2; J gene: TRBJ2-1; clone size: few; CDR3 protein: CASSLALGTTNEQFF; CDR3 DNA: TGTGCCAGCAGCTTAGCGTTAGGGACTACCAATGAGCAGTTCTTC
V gene: TRBV18; D gene: NA; J gene: TRBJ2-5; clone size: NA; CDR3 protein: CASSPKETQYF; CDR3 DNA: TGTGCCAGCTCACCTAAAGAGACCCAGTACTTC